This TCR beta chain was identified in a study of vaccination and CD4 T cells after COVID-19. Study-wide background: Convalescent patients gave post-COVID blood a median roughly 96 days post-diagnosis, range 35 to 161.

Treatment indicated: roughly 11-day PBMC culture with coronavirus spike peptide pools or control peptides (ViraFEST assay). In this sample, this clonotype turned up a few times. Its specificity is unknown. Overall study results and limits: Convalescent patients' median share of reactive clones seen only post-vaccination was approximately 85%.

Cultured CD4+ T cell DNA was sequenced using the Oncomine TCR Beta short-read assay. Each CDR3 protein gets one entry after TCRdb re-called the PCR reads with MiXCR. The sample has about 15,000 distinct CDR3 sequences, more than 65% seen once. The receptor was derived from a human donor who received a COVID-19 vaccine. The sample here was CD4+ T cells from blood, cultured in vitro, taken after SARS-CoV-2 vaccination.

Here the CDR3 reads CASSPSGDPDYGYTF. The CDR3 DNA is TGTGCCAGCAGCCCCTCGGGGGACCCGGACTATGGCTACACCTTC. The rearrangement links TRBV7-2 to TRBJ1-2; tentative D call: TRBD1 (5 bases). The CDR3 totals 15 residues. CDR1 and CDR2 (germline): SGHTA, FQGNSA. V lost 5 bases to trimming and J lost 3 bases, with 16 bases between them.